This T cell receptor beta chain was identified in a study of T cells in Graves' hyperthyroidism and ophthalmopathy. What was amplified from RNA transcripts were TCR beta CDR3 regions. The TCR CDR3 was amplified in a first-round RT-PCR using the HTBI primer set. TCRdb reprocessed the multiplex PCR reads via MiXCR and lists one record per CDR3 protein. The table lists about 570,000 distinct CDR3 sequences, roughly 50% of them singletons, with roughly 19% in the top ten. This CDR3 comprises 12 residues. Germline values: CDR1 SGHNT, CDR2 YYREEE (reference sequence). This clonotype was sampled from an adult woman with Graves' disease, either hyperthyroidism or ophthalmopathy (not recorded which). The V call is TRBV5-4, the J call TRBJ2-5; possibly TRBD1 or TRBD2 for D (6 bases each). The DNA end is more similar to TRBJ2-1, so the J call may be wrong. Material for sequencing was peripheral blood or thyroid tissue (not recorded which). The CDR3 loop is CASSRGGNEQFF. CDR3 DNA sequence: TGTGCCAGCAGCCGAGGGGGGAATGAGCAGTTCTTC.